A selection of T cell receptor beta chains follows, all from one sample in a study of blood T cell repertoires in COVID-19. TCRdb's copy holds only in-frame clones and misses some; the assay was immunoSEQ multiplex PCR. The data show some 170,000 clones, about 90% seen once. The sequenced sample was PBMCs or T cells enriched from blood (not recorded which). These receptors came from a human donor with acute COVID-19. The donor label of this sample is uncertain. Both conserved end residues are part of each CDR3. The D gene is left open where the match is weak. Only part of the rows carry a size: once, few, many, or a class if the clone is expanded.

TRBJ2-3 | TRBV7-6 | . | TRBD2 | TGTGCCAGCAGCCTGCTAGCGGGGGGGCCTCCAGATACGCAGTATTTT | CASSLLAGGPPDTQYF
TRBJ2-5 | TRBV3-1/TRBV3-2 | . | TRBD2 | TGTGCCAGCAGCCAAGGGGGGGGGACCCAGTACTTC | CASSQGGGTQYF
TRBJ1-5 | TRBV10-1 | . | TRBD1 | TGCGCCAGCCCTACACGTACAGGGGACCGCAATCAGCCCCAGCATTTT | CASPTRTGDRNQPQHF
TRBJ2-7 | TRBV19 | once | . | TGTGCCAGTAGTATAGGCGGCGACAGCAGAGCCTACGAGCAGTACTTC | CASSIGGDSRAYEQYF
TRBJ2-7 | TRBV5-1 | . | TRBD1 | TGCGCCAGCAGCTGGGAGCAGGGGGCTTACGAGCAGTACTTC | CASSWEQGAYEQYF
TRBJ2-1 | TRBV29-1 | . | . | TGCAGCGGGCGGAGCTCCTACAATGAGCAGTTCTTC | CSGRSSYNEQFF
TRBJ1-1 | TRBV11-2 | . | TRBD1 | TGTGCCAGCAGCTCACCGTTAACAGGGGCAAAGAACACTGAAGCTTTCTTT | CASSSPLTGAKNTEAFF
TRBJ2-1 | TRBV7-2 | . | TRBD2 | TGTGCCAGCAGCTCCCATACTAGCGGGGGGGCCCCCTACAATGAGCAGTTCTTC | CASSSHTSGGAPYNEQFF
TRBJ1-3 | TRBV6-5 | . | TRBD1 | TGTGCCAGCAGTTACTTCGCCGGGACAGCTGGAAACACCATATATTTT | CASSYFAGTAGNTIYF
TRBJ2-3 | TRBV5-4 | . | TRBD2 | TGTGCCAGCCTCCCGGGCGGGGGACTAAGCCGAGATACGCAGTATTTT | CASLPGGGLSRDTQYF
TRBJ1-3 | TRBV7-7 | few | . | TGTGCCAGCAGCTTAGGCAGGGGCGCTGGAAACACCATATATTTT | CASSLGRGAGNTIYF
TRBJ2-1 | TRBV19 | . | TRBD1 | TGTGCCAGTAGTATCGAGGGGGCGCGAGAGCAGTTCTTC | CASSIEGAREQFF
TRBJ2-5 | TRBV9 | . | . | TGTGCCAGCAGCGCTTCCCCGTCGGTGGAGACCCAGTACTTC | CASSASPSVETQYF
TRBJ2-7 | TRBV15 | . | TRBD1 | TGTGCCACCAGCAGAGATCGGGACAGGGGCGCCGAGCAGTACTTC | CATSRDRDRGAEQYF
TRBJ1-1 | TRBV6-4 | . | . | TGTGCCAGCAGTGACCTCCCGGGCACTGAAGCTTTCTTT | CASSDLPGTEAFF
TRBJ1-1 | TRBV19 | . | . | TGTGCCAGTAGGTCTAACACAGGGAAGAGCACTGAAGCTTTCTTT | CASRSNTGKSTEAFF
TRBJ2-1 | TRBV7-2 | . | . | TGTGCCAGCAGCTCCCCTGGGGCAGTTCCCTACAATGAGCAGTTCTTC | CASSSPGAVPYNEQFF
TRBJ2-2 | TRBV27 | . | TRBD1 | TGTGCCAGCAGTTATCAGGGGGCCGGGGAGCTGTTTTTT | CASSYQGAGELFF
TRBJ1-3 | TRBV30 | . | . | TGTGCCTGGAGACTCGTCTCTGGAAACACCATATATTTT | CAWRLVSGNTIYF
TRBJ2-5 | TRBV29-1 | . | . | TGCAGCGTTGTTGGCTTTCAAGAGACCCAGTACTTC | CSVVGFQETQYF
TRBJ2-4 | TRBV2 | . | TRBD1 | TGTGCCAGCACCTTCGACAGGGCCTTAGCCAAAAACATTCAGTACTTC | CASTFDRALAKNIQYF
TRBJ2-7 | TRBV6-6 | . | . | TGTGCCAGCACCTACCGAGAAGGGGGCTCCTACGAGCAGTACTTC | CASTYREGGSYEQYF
TRBJ2-1 | TRBV20-1 | . | TRBD2 | TGCAGTGCTAGTTTACTAGCGGGGGGGGGTGAGCAGTTCTTC | CSASLLAGGGEQFF
TRBJ1-2 | TRBV3-1/TRBV3-2 | . | . | TGTGCCAGCAGCCAAGGGGGGGGGTCCCTAGACTATGGCTACACCTTC | CASSQGGGSLDYGYTF
TRBJ2-2 | TRBV30 | . | TRBD1 | TGTGCCTGGAGGACAGGGGACGCCGGGGAGCTGTTTTTT | CAWRTGDAGELFF
TRBJ1-2 | TRBV30 | . | . | TGTGCCTGGAGTGTTCAGGGGATCTACACCTTC | CAWSVQGIYTF
TRBJ1-5 | TRBV10-1 | . | TRBD1 | TGCGCCAGCAGAACCGACAGGGCCGGGAATCAGCCCCAGCATTTT | CASRTDRAGNQPQHF
TRBJ1-1 | TRBV9 | . | . | TGTGCCAGCAGCGTGAATGGACAGACGGGGTCCGCTTTCTTT | CASSVNGQTGSAFF
TRBJ2-6 | TRBV2 | once | . | TGTGCCAGCAAAAGGACTTTTCCCCCTGATCCTTCTGGGGCCAACGTCCTGACTTTC | CASKRTFPPDPSGANVLTF
TRBJ2-7 | TRBV18 | . | . | TGTGCCAGCTCACGCGGAAACACCTTGGAGCAGTACTTC | CASSRGNTLEQYF
TRBJ1-6 | TRBV11-1 | . | . | TGTGCCAGCAGCTCTACAGGGAATTCACCCCTCCACTTT | CASSSTGNSPLHF
TRBJ2-5 | TRBV9 | . | . | TGTGCCAGCAGCGCAACAGGGTCAGAGACCCAGTACTTC | CASSATGSETQYF
TRBJ1-4 | TRBV2 | once | . | TGTGCCAGCAGCGGCGGGGGAAAACTGTTTTTT | CASSGGGKLFF
TRBJ2-3 | TRBV5-6 | . | TRBD1 | TGTGCCAGCAGCCGCGACAGGGATCTAGCAGATACGCAGTATTTT | CASSRDRDLADTQYF
TRBJ2-6 | TRBV5-1 | . | . | TGCGCCAGCAGCCGAGACGGGAACTCTGGGGCCAACGTCCTGACTTTC | CASSRDGNSGANVLTF
TRBJ1-1 | TRBV7-3 | . | . | TGTGCCAGCAGCTTAACCCAGGATGCCACTGAAGCTTTCTTT | CASSLTQDATEAFF
TRBJ2-2 | TRBV5-1 | . | . | TGCGCCAGCAGCTACCAGGCCCCCACCGGGGAGCTGTTTTTT | CASSYQAPTGELFF
TRBJ2-7 | TRBV11-2 | . | TRBD2 | TGTGCCAGCAGCTTCGGACTAGCGGGGAGCTCCTACGAGCAGTACTTC | CASSFGLAGSSYEQYF
TRBJ1-1 | TRBV30 | . | . | TGTGCCTGGAACGACAGGAAAGGAGCTTTCTTT | CAWNDRKGAFF
TRBJ2-5 | TRBV24-1 | . | . | TGTGCCACCAGTGATCACAGGGAAGAGACCCAGTACTTC | CATSDHREETQYF
TRBJ1-5 | TRBV18 | . | . | TGTGCCAGCTCACCCTGGGGCGTAGACAATCAGCCCCAGCATTTT | CASSPWGVDNQPQHF
TRBJ2-2 | TRBV4-1 | . | . | TGCGCCAGCAGCTGGCTGAACGGGGAGCTGTTTTTT | CASSWLNGELFF
TRBJ1-3 | TRBV6-5 | few | TRBD1 | TGTGCCAGCAGCCAGGACAGGAACTCTGGAAACACCATATATTTT | CASSQDRNSGNTIYF
TRBJ2-5 | TRBV7-9 | . | TRBD2 | TGTGCCAGCAGCTTAAGGGGACTAGCGGGGAGAGAGACCCAGTACTTC | CASSLRGLAGRETQYF
TRBJ2-7 | TRBV7-2 | . | TRBD2 | TGTGCCAGCAGCAGCGGGGGGGCCAGGTACGAGCAGTACTTC | CASSSGGARYEQYF
TRBJ2-5 | TRBV27 | once | . | TGTGCCAGCAGTTTGTTCCCCGAGCAAGAGACCCAGTACTTC | CASSLFPEQETQYF
TRBJ2-7 | TRBV6-5 | . | TRBD1 | TGTGCCAGCAGTTCCGACAGGGGGTATAACTCCTACGAGCAGTACTTC | CASSSDRGYNSYEQYF
TRBJ1-2 | TRBV9 | . | TRBD1 | TGTGCCAGCAGCTTGTCCGGGACAGGGAGTGGCTACACCTTC | CASSLSGTGSGYTF
TRBJ2-5 | TRBV30 | . | . | TGTGCTCGTTTGGAACAGACGGAGACCCAGTACTTC | CARLEQTETQYF
TRBJ2-3 | TRBV19 | . | . | TGTGCCAGTAGCCCCAGCGGGCAGAGCACAGATACGCAGTATTTT | CASSPSGQSTDTQYF